There are a few counts of the clone carrying this T cell receptor beta chain. Its antigen is not known. This entry is derived from a study of vaccination effects on CD4 cells after COVID-19. Looking at the study overall: Early samples were taken at day +14, late at days +241, +227, +161.

Sequenced by immunoSEQ multiplex PCR; TCRdb stores in-frame clones only, minus some. The sample lists 13,000 or so clones; roughly 73% were seen once. Before sequencing, viral peptide pools were used by the ViraFEST assay to expand antigen-specific CD4+ T cells. It was after roughly 11 days of culture that CD4+ T cells were isolated. Confirmation by PCR established that the person had SARS-CoV-2 infection between March and December 2020. BNT162b2 vaccine or mRNA-1273 vaccine was given to participants in two doses. Researchers swapped half the medium for IL-2 medium on both days 3 and 7. This CDR3 has 16 amino acids. The junction had 16 bases not matched to a gene; V was cut back by 9 bases and J by 5 bases. CDR1 LNHDA and CDR2 SQIVND come from the germline V gene (reference sequence). Study-level points and caveats: Convalescent patients were scarce in the study, and it lacked early post-infection timepoints.

Source: CD4+ T cells from PBMCs cultured with HCoV-NL63 spike peptides, taken after COVID-19 vaccination. The gene calls are TRBV19 and TRBJ1-5; 7 bases map to TRBD1. This clonotype was obtained from a human donor who had a prior SARS-CoV-2 infection. The CDR3 bases are TGTGCCAGCAGAGATATGACAGGGAGAATGGATCAGCCCCAGCATTTT. Translation: CASRDMTGRMDQPQHF.